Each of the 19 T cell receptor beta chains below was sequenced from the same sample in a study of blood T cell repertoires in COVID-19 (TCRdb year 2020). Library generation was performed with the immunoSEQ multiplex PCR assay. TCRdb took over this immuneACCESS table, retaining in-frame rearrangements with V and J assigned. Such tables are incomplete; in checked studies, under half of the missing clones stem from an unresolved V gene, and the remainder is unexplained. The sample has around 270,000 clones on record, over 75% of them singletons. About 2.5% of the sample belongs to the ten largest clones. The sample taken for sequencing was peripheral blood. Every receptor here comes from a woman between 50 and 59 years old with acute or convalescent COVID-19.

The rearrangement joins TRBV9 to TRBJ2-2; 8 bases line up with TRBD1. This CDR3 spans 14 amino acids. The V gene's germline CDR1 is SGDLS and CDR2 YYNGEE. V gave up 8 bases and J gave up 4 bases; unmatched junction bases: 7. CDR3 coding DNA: TGTGCCAGTTCCGGGACAGGAGGCACCGGGGAGCTGTTTTTT. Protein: CASSGTGGTGELFF.

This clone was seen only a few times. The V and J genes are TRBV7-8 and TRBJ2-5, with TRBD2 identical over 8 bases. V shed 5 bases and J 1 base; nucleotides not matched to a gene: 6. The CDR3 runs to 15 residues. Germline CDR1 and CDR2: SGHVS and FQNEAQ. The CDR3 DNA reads TGTGCCAGCAGCCGCGGGCGGGGGGCCCAAGAGACCCAGTACTTC. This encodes CASSRGRGAQETQYF.

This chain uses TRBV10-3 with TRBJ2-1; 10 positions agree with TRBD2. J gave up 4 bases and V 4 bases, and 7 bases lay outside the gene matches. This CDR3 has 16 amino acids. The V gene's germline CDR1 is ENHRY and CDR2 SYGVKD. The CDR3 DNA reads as TGTGCCATCAGTGGAATAGCGGGAGGAGTGTACAATGAGCAGTTCTTC. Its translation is CAISGIAGGVYNEQFF.

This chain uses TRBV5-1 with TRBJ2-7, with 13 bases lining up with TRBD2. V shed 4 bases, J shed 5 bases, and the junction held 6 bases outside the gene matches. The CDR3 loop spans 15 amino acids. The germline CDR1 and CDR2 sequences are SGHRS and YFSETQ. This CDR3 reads CASSPRLAGGNEQYF. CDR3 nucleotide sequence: TGCGCCAGCAGCCCGAGACTAGCGGGGGGTAACGAGCAGTACTTC. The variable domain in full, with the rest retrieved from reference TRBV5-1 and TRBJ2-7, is KAGVTQTPRYLIKTRGQQVTLSCSPISGHRSVSWYQQTPGQGLQFLFEYFSETQRNKGNFPGRFSGRQFSNSRSEMNVSTLELGDSALYLCASSPRLAGGNEQYFGPGTRLTVT.

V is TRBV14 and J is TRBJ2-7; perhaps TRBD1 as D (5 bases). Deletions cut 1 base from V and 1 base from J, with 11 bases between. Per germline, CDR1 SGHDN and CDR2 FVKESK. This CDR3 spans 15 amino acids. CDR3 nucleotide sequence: TGTGCCAGCAGCCAAGCCGCAGGGCAATCCTACGAGCAGTACTTC. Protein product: CASSQAAGQSYEQYF.

The CDR3 sequence is CSASGRTGLFTDTQYF. CDR3 DNA: TGCAGTGCTAGTGGACGTACGGGACTCTTCACAGATACGCAGTATTTT. V is TRBV20-1 and J is TRBJ2-3; a weak D match, TRBD2 (6 bases). From germline, CDR1 is DFQATT and CDR2 SNEGSKA (reference sequence). Between the trimmed V and J ends, which lost 3 bases and 2 bases, there was a span of 18 bases. This CDR3 spans 16 amino acids.

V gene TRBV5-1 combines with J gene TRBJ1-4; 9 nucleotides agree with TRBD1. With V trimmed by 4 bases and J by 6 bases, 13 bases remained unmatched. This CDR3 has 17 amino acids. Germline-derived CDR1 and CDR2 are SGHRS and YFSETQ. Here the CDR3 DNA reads TGCGCCAGCAGCCGACAGGGACAGGGCTTCTCGGATGAAAAACTGTTTTTT. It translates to CASSRQGQGFSDEKLFF. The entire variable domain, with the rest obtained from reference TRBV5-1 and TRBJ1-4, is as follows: KAGVTQTPRYLIKTRGQQVTLSCSPISGHRSVSWYQQTPGQGLQFLFEYFSETQRNKGNFPGRFSGRQFSNSRSEMNVSTLELGDSALYLCASSRQGQGFSDEKLFFGSGTQLSVL.

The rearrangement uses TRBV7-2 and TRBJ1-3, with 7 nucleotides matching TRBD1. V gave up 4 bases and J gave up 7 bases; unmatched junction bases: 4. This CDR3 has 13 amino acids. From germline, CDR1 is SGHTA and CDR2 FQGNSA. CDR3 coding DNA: TGTGCCAGCAGCTCCGGACAGGTGAACACCATATATTTT. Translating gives CASSSGQVNTIYF.

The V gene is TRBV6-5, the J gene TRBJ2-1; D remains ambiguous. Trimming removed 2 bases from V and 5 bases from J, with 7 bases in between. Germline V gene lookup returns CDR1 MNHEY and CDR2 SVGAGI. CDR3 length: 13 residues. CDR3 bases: TGTGCCAGCAGTTACGCCACTAACAATGAGCAGTTCTTC. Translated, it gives CASSYATNNEQFF.

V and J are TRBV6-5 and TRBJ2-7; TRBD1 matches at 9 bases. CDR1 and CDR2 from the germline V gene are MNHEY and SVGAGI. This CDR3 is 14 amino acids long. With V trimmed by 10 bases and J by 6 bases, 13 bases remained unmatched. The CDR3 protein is CAILTGTGRVEQYF. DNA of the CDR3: TGTGCCATCCTTACCGGGACAGGGCGGGTCGAGCAGTACTTC.

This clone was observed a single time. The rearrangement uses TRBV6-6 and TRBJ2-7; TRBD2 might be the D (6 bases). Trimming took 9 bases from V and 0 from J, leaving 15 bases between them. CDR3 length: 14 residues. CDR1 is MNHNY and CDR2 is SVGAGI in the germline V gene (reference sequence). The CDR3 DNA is TGTGCCAGTCAATCAGGCGGGACCTCCTACGAGCAGTACTTC. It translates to CASQSGGTSYEQYF.

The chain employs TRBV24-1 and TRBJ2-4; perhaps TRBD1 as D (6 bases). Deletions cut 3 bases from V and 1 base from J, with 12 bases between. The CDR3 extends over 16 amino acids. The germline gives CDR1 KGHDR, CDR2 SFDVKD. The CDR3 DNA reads TGTGCCACCAGTGATCCCCTTGACAGGGCCAAAAACATTCAGTACTTC. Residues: CATSDPLDRAKNIQYF.

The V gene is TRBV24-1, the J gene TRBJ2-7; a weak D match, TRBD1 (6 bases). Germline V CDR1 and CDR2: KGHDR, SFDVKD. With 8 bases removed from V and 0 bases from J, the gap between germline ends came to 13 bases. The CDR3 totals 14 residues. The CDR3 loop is CATICRGSSYEQYF. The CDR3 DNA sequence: TGTGCCACCATATGTAGGGGGAGCTCCTACGAGCAGTACTTC.

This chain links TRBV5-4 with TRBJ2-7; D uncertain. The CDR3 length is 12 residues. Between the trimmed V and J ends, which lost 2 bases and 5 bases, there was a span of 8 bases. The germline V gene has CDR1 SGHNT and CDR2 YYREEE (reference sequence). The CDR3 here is CASSLEVDEQYF. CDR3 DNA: TGTGCCAGCAGCTTAGAGGTGGACGAGCAGTACTTC.

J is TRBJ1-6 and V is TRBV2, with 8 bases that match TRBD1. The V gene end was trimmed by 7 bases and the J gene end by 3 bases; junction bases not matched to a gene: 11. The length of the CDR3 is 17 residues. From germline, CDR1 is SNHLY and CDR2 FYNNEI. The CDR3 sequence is CASNTDRVANYNSPLHF. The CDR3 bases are TGTGCCAGCAATACGGACAGGGTAGCTAACTATAATTCACCCCTCCACTTT.

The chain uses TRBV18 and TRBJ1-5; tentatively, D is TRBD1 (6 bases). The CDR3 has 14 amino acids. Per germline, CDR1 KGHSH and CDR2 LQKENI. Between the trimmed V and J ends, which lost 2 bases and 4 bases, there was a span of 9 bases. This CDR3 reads CASSPVDRNQPQHF. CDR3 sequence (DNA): TGTGCCAGCTCACCAGTCGACAGGAATCAGCCCCAGCATTTT.

DNA for the CDR3: TGTGCCAGCTCACCACAGGGGGCTGATTCACCCCTCCACTTT. It translates to CASSPQGADSPLHF. J is TRBJ1-6 and V is TRBV18; 7 bases are shared with TRBD1. Unmatched junction bases numbered 2, after V lost 1 base and J lost 8 bases. Germline V gives CDR1 KGHSH, CDR2 LQKENI. The CDR3 contains 14 residues.

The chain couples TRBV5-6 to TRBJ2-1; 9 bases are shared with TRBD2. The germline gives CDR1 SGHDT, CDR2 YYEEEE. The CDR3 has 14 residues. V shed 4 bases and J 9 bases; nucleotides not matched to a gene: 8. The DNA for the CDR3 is TGTGCCAGCAGCAAGGGACTAGCTCAGACTGAGCAGTTCTTC. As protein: CASSKGLAQTEQFF.

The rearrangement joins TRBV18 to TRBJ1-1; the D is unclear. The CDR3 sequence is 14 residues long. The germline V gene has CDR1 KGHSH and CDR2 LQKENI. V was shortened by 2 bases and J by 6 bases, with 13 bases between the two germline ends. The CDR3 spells CASSPDSLGSEAFF. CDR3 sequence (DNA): TGTGCCAGCTCACCAGACTCACTAGGGTCTGAAGCTTTCTTT.